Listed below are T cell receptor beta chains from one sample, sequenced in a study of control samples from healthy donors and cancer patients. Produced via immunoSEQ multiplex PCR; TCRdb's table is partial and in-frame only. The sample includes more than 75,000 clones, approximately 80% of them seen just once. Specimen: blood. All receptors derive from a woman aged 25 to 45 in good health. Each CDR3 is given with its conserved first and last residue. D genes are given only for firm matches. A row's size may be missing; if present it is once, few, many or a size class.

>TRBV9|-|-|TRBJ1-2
TGTGCCAGCAGCGTAGCAGGGTTCGATGGCTACACCTTC
CASSVAGFDGYTF
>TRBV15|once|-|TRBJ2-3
TGTGCCACCAGCAGAGTCCGAAGCGGAGGGCAGTATTTT
CATSRVRSGGQYF
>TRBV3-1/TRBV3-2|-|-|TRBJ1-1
TGTGCCAGTGGGGGGACTGAAGCTTTCTTT
CASGGTEAFF
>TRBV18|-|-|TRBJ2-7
TGTGCCAGCTCACCAGGGGAGGTTTACGAGCAGTACTTC
CASSPGEVYEQYF
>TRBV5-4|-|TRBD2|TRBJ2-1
TGTGCCAGCTTCCCTAGGGCGGGGGAATTCTACAATGAGCAGTTCTTC
CASFPRAGEFYNEQFF
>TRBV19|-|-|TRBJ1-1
TGTGCCAGTAGACCAATCGGGAGGAGCACTGAAGCTTTCTTT
CASRPIGRSTEAFF
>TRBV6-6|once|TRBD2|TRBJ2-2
TGTGCCAGCAGTTACGTAGCGGGGGCTAACACCGGGGAGCTGTTTTTT
CASSYVAGANTGELFF
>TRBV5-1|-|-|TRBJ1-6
TGCGCCAGCAGCTTGGCCGGGGGTTCACCCCTCCACTTT
CASSLAGGSPLHF
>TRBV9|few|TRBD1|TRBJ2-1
TGTGCCAGCAGCGCTACAGGGGGCTCTTACAATGAGCAGTTCTTC
CASSATGGSYNEQFF
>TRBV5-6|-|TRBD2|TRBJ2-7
TGTGCCAGCAGCTTCCTTATCGGGACTAGCGTTTACGAGCAGTACTTC
CASSFLIGTSVYEQYF
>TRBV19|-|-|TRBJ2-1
TGTGCCAGTAAGGAGATTGATGACAATGAGCAGTTCTTC
CASKEIDDNEQFF
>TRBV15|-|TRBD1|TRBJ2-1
TGTGCCACCAGCAGAGAACGGACAGGGAAGGGGGATACAGGATACAATGAGCAGTTCTTC
CATSRERTGKGDTGYNEQFF
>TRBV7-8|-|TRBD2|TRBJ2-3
TGTGCCAGCAGCTTAGGACTAGCGGGGGGAGATACGCAGTATTTT
CASSLGLAGGDTQYF
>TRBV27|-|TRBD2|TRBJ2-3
TGTGCCAGCACTAACCGATTACTAGCGGGGGGAGTAGATACGCAGTATTTT
CASTNRLLAGGVDTQYF
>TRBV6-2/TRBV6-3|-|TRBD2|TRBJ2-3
TGTGCCAGCAGTTACCAGACTAGCGGGGGCACAGATACGCAGTATTTT
CASSYQTSGGTDTQYF
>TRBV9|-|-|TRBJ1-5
TGTGCCAGCAGCGTCGGGGACACCTATCAGCCCCAGCATTTT
CASSVGDTYQPQHF